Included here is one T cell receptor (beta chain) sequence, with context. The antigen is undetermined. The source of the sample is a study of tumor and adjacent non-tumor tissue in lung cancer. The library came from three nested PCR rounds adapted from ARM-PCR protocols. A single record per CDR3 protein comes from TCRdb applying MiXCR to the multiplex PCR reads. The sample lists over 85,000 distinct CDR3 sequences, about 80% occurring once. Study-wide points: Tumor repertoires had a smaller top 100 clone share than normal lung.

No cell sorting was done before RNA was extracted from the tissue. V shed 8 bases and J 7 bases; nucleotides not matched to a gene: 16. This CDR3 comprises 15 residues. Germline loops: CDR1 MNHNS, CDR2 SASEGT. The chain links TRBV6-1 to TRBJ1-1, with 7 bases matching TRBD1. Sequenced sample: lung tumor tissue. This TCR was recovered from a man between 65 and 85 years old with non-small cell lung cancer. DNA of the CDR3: TGTGCCAGCGGACTAAGCCCAGGGGGAGCAGGTGAAGCTTTCTTT. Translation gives CASGLSPGGAGEAFF.